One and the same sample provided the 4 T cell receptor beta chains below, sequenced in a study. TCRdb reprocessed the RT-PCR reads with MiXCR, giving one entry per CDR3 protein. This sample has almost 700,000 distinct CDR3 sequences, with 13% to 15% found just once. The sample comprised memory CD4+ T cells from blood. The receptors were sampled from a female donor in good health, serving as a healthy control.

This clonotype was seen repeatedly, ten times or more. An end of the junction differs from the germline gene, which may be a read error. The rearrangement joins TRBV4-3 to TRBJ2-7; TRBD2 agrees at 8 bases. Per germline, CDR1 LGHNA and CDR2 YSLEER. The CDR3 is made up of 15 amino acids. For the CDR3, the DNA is TGCGCCAGCAGCAAAGACGCGGGAGGAGGTCGGGAGCAGTACTTC. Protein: CASSKDAGGGREQYF.

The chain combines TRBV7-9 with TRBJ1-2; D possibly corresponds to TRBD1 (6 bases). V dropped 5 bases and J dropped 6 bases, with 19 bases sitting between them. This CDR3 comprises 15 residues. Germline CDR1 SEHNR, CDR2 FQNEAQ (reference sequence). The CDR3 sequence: CASSPLQGKSHGYTF. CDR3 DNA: TGTGCCAGCAGCCCACTTCAGGGGAAGAGCCATGGCTACACCTTC.

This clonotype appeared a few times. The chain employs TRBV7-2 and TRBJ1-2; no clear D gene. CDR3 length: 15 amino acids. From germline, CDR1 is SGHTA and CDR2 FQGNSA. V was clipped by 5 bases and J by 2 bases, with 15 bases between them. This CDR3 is CASSISRTENYGYTF. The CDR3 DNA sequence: TGTGCCAGCAGCATATCCCGGACGGAGAACTATGGCTACACCTTC.

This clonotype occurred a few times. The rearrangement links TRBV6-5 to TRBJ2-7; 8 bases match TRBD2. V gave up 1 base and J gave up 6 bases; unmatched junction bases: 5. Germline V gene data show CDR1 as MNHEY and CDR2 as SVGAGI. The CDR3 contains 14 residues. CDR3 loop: CASSYYGSGIEQYF. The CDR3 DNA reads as TGTGCCAGCAGTTACTATGGTAGCGGGATCGAGCAGTACTTC.